Presented here are 28 T cell receptor beta chains from one specimen sequenced in a study of shared clonotypes between healthy human individuals (dated by TCRdb to 2020 to 2022). The receptor library was made with the immunoSEQ multiplex PCR assay. TCRdb took this table from immuneACCESS and kept in-frame rearrangements with V and J called. Such tables lack part of the clones; where checked against another copy, unresolved V genes explain under half of the gap, and the rest is unexplained. Counted in this sample were about 2.5 million clones; approximately 90% of them appeared once. The ten largest clones take up approximately 0.41% of the sample. Sequencing was carried out using naive CD4+ T cells from PBMCs. Explained via the paper, the cell subset or site label denotes: CD45RA+ positively selected. These receptors were collected from a man between 18 and 29 years old in good health. Some clones in this sample may be carry-over from other donors' samples.

V is TRBV19 and J is TRBJ2-5; D possibly corresponds to TRBD2 (6 bases). This CDR3 region has 15 residues. The germline CDR1 and CDR2 sequences are LNHDA and SQIVND (reference sequence). V dropped 6 bases and J dropped 5 bases, with 19 bases sitting between them. The CDR3 here is CASRGRRGGMETQYF. The CDR3, as DNA: TGTGCCAGTAGGGGGAGGAGGGGTGGTATGGAGACCCAGTACTTC.

The genes are TRBV19 and TRBJ2-2; D is unclear. Germline V gene lookup returns CDR1 LNHDA and CDR2 SQIVND (reference sequence). The germline V and J ends were trimmed by 3 bases and 1 base, with 6 bases remaining between them. The CDR3 runs to 14 residues. The CDR3 sequence is CASSILRNTGELFF. The CDR3 region has the DNA TGTGCCAGTAGTATCTTACGGAACACCGGGGAGCTGTTTTTT.

The V call is TRBV25-1, the J call TRBJ1-3; D possibly corresponds to TRBD1 (5 bases). This CDR3 has 16 residues. The V end was cut by 2 bases, the J end by 0 bases, with 11 bases between. Germline V gene lookup returns CDR1 MGHDK and CDR2 SYGVNS. The CDR3 loop reads CASSELDSNSGNTIYF. CDR3 coding DNA: TGTGCCAGCAGTGAACTAGACAGCAACTCTGGAAACACCATATATTTT. Based on the CDR3 plus reference TRBV25-1 and TRBJ1-3, the full variable domain is EADIYQTPRYLVIGTGKKITLECSQTMGHDKMYWYQQDPGMELHLIHYSYGVNSTEKGDLSSESTVSRIRTEHFPLTLESARPSHTSQYLCASSELDSNSGNTIYFGEGSWLTVV.

The CDR3 DNA is TGCGCCAGCAGCCAAGAGGCGGTTCAGTACTTC. Translation: CASSQEAVQYF. The rearrangement joins TRBV4-1 to TRBJ2-7; D is unclear. From germline, CDR1 is MGHRA and CDR2 YSYEKL. Trimming removed 0 bases at V and 10 bases at J, with 7 bases between. The CDR3 is made up of 11 amino acids.

This clone showed up just once. V is TRBV7-3 and J is TRBJ2-5; 7 nucleotides agree with TRBD2. This CDR3 spans 15 amino acids. Trimming at V came to 2 bases and at J to 2 bases, leaving 5 bases not matched to a gene. Per the germline V gene, CDR1 is SGHTA and CDR2 is FQGTGA. CDR3 in amino acids: CASSLWASGQETQYF. CDR3 DNA: TGTGCCAGCAGCTTATGGGCTAGCGGACAAGAGACCCAGTACTTC.

The chain combines TRBV9 with TRBJ2-1; 10 nucleotides line up with TRBD2. V gave up 0 bases and J gave up 9 bases; unmatched junction bases: 6. The CDR3 is made up of 15 amino acids. The germline gives CDR1 SGDLS, CDR2 YYNGEE. CDR3 sequence reads: CASSVESGRASEQFF. In DNA form, the CDR3 reads TGTGCCAGCAGCGTAGAGAGCGGGAGGGCCTCTGAGCAGTTCTTC.

As to this clone: Within the sample, other DNA sequences also encode this same CDR3. The gene calls are TRBV18 and TRBJ2-7; no reliable D call. Germline V gene data show CDR1 as KGHSH and CDR2 as LQKENI. Trimming took off 6 bases at V and 0 bases at J, with 6 bases between the two ends. The CDR3 totals 12 residues. The CDR3 DNA follows: TGTGCCAGCTCCCCGACCTCCTACGAGCAGTACTTC. It translates to CASSPTSYEQYF.

The rearrangement links TRBV6-6 to TRBJ2-7; TRBD2 is a possible D gene (5 bases). The CDR3 is 15 residues long. Trimming removed 4 bases from V and 11 bases from J, with 24 bases in between. CDR1 is MNHNY and CDR2 is SVGAGI in the germline V gene (reference sequence). The CDR3 reads CASSSTRTRGDGEYF. The CDR3 DNA sequence: TGTGCCAGCAGTTCCACTCGAACTCGGGGTGATGGGGAGTACTTC.

For this clone: Its ends do not fully match the called genes, so a read error is possible. V usage is TRBV18 and J usage is TRBJ2-1, with 7 bases lining up with TRBD1. Germline V gene lookup returns CDR1 KGHSH and CDR2 LQKENI. This CDR3 has 15 amino acids. DNA for the CDR3: TGTGCCAGTTCACATACTGGACAGGACTACAATGAGCAGTTCTTC. Translating it yields CASSHTGQDYNEQFF.

The chain combines TRBV27 with TRBJ2-2, with a tentative D call TRBD1 (6 bases). V lost 6 bases and J lost 2, with 13 bases in between. From germline, CDR1 is MNHEY and CDR2 SMNVEV (reference sequence). This CDR3 contains 15 residues. CDR3 in amino acids: CASSWDIQNTGELFF. The CDR3 DNA is TGTGCCAGCAGCTGGGACATCCAAAACACCGGGGAGCTGTTTTTT.

This clone was counted once. Other nucleotide sequences in the sample specify the same CDR3. The chain carries TRBV5-4 and TRBJ2-5; D not resolved. From germline, CDR1 is SGHNT and CDR2 YYREEE (reference sequence). Trimming shortened V by 0 bases and J by 6 bases, and 9 bases separated the two germline ends. This CDR3 comprises 13 residues. The CDR3 bases are TGTGCCAGCAGCTTGGGCGCTCCGAAGACCCAGTACTTC. Translated, it gives CASSLGAPKTQYF.

This chain joins TRBV6-5 and TRBJ2-7; D remains ambiguous. The germline CDR1 and CDR2 sequences are MNHEY and SVGAGI. This CDR3 comprises 14 residues. V dropped 5 bases and J dropped 2 bases, with 13 bases sitting between them. The CDR3 DNA reads as TGTGCCAGCAGTGGCTCGGCCGTTGCCTACGAGCAGTACTTC. Encoded protein: CASSGSAVAYEQYF.

The chain is built from TRBV5-6 and TRBJ2-2; no clear D. The CDR3 spans 12 residues. Germline V gene sequence: CDR1 SGHDT, CDR2 YYEEEE. The V gene lost 8 bases and the J gene lost 8 bases, with 13 bases spanning the gap. CDR3 sequence (DNA): TGTGCCAGTACCAGGAAGCCTGGGGAGCTGTTTTTT. As protein: CASTRKPGELFF. Drawing the rest from reference TRBV5-6 and TRBJ2-2, the complete variable domain is DAGVTQSPTHLIKTRGQQVTLRCSPKSGHDTVSWYQQALGQGPQFIFQYYEEEERQRGNFPDRFSGHQFPNYSSELNVNALLLGDSALYLCASTRKPGELFFGEGSRLTVL.

J is TRBJ2-7 and V is TRBV7-9, with 9 bases fitting TRBD2. The CDR3 totals 17 residues. Losses at the gene ends were 2 bases for V and 3 bases for J; bases not matched to a gene: 11. Germline V gene sequence: CDR1 SEHNR, CDR2 FQNEAQ (reference sequence). Here the CDR3 DNA reads TGTGCCAGCAGCTTAAATCCCGGGACTAGCTTATTCTACGAGCAGTACTTC. This encodes CASSLNPGTSLFYEQYF.

The CDR3 sequence is CASSFSPGQGAYTEAFF. CDR3 nucleotides: TGCGCCAGCAGCTTTTCACCGGGACAGGGGGCTTACACTGAAGCTTTCTTT. The genes are TRBV5-1 and TRBJ1-1; TRBD1 aligns across 12 bases. The ends lost 2 bases at V and 3 bases at J; junction bases unmatched: 8. The CDR3 has 17 amino acids. From germline, CDR1 is SGHRS and CDR2 YFSETQ. The whole variable domain, filled in from reference TRBV5-1 and TRBJ1-1, reads KAGVTQTPRYLIKTRGQQVTLSCSPISGHRSVSWYQQTPGQGLQFLFEYFSETQRNKGNFPGRFSGRQFSNSRSEMNVSTLELGDSALYLCASSFSPGQGAYTEAFFGQGTRLTVV.

Only one count was recorded for this clone. The chain employs TRBV11-2 and TRBJ2-3; D uncertain. The CDR3 is made up of 13 amino acids. V lost 4 bases and J 2 bases, leaving 7 bases between the germline ends. Germline V gives CDR1 SGHAT, CDR2 FQNNGV. In nucleotides, the CDR3 is TGTGCCAGCAGCTCCTATTCCACAGATACGCAGTATTTT. This encodes CASSSYSTDTQYF.

The gene calls are TRBV7-9 and TRBJ2-7, with D possibly matching TRBD2 (6 bases). The CDR3 sequence is 15 residues long. Germline values: CDR1 SEHNR, CDR2 FQNEAQ (reference sequence). The V gene lost 1 base and the J gene lost 2 bases, with 12 bases spanning the gap. CDR3 residues: CASSLGGGNTYEQYF. Here the CDR3 DNA reads TGTGCCAGCAGCTTAGGAGGCGGGAATACCTACGAGCAGTACTTC.

The chain links TRBV9 to TRBJ2-3; 10 nucleotides line up with TRBD2. The CDR3 spans 16 residues. Germline lookup yields CDR1 SGDLS and CDR2 YYNGEE. V lost 2 bases and J lost 6; bases outside the gene matches: 9. The CDR3 loop reads CASSVRTSGLRDTQYF. Here the CDR3 DNA reads TGTGCCAGCAGCGTGCGGACTAGCGGACTAAGGGATACGCAGTATTTT.

V usage is TRBV6-1 and J usage is TRBJ1-2; D unresolved. Germline CDR1 MNHNS, CDR2 SASEGT. CDR3 length: 14 residues. V lost 0 bases, J lost 1 base, and 6 bases lay in between. CDR3 sequence (DNA): TGTGCCAGCAGTGAAGCGAACAGTAACTATGGCTACACCTTC. Encoded protein: CASSEANSNYGYTF.

The CDR3, as DNA: TGCGCCAGCAGCCCCCTCCCCGGGACTAGCGGGACGTACAATGAGCAGTTCTTC. Residues: CASSPLPGTSGTYNEQFF. The rearrangement joins TRBV5-1 to TRBJ2-1; 13 bases are shared with TRBD2. Per germline, CDR1 SGHRS and CDR2 YFSETQ. The CDR3 extends over 18 amino acids. V was clipped by 4 bases and J by 4 bases; unmatched bases: 11.

The chain has TRBV7-2 and TRBJ2-7, with TRBD1 matching over 7 bases. Germline CDR1 reads SGHTA; CDR2 reads FQGNSA. The CDR3 loop spans 15 amino acids. With V trimmed by 1 base and J by 6 bases, 9 bases remained unmatched. This chain's CDR3 is CASSLEGARMVEQYF. For the CDR3, the DNA is TGTGCCAGCAGCTTAGAGGGGGCCCGGATGGTCGAGCAGTACTTC. Full variable domain (outside the CDR3, taken from reference TRBV7-2 and TRBJ2-7): GAGVSQSPSNKVTEKGKDVELRCDPISGHTALYWYRQSLGQGLEFLIYFQGNSAPDKSGLPSDRFSAERTGGSVSTLTIQRTQQEDSAVYLCASSLEGARMVEQYFGPGTRLTVT.

V is TRBV4-2 and J is TRBJ2-7; D perhaps matches TRBD2 (6 bases). V shed 4 bases and J shed 5 bases, with 15 bases lying between them. The CDR3 covers 14 residues. The germline V gene has CDR1 LGHNA and CDR2 YNFKEQ. DNA of the CDR3: TGTGCCAGCAGCCGCCTCGGGGGTTTCCACGAGCAGTACTTC. This encodes CASSRLGGFHEQYF.

This clone showed up just a few times. V usage is TRBV30 and J usage is TRBJ2-1; D uncertain. CDR3 length equals 14 residues. Germline values: CDR1 GTSNPN, CDR2 SVGIG (reference sequence). Trimming left V 2 bases short and J 0 bases short, with 8 bases between. The DNA of the CDR3 is TGTGCCTGGAGTTTAGCTTCCTCCTACAATGAGCAGTTCTTC. It codes for CAWSLASSYNEQFF.

The rearrangement joins TRBV28 to TRBJ2-3; D call uncertain. The V end lost 2 bases, the J end lost 3 bases, and 9 bases lay between the germline ends. CDR3 size: 14 residues. Germline CDR1 reads MDHEN; CDR2 reads SYDVKM. Here the CDR3 DNA reads TGTGCCAGCAGTTTAGATCTGGGGACAGATACGCAGTATTTT. It encodes CASSLDLGTDTQYF.

The V and J genes are TRBV5-1 and TRBJ2-7, with 12 bases matching TRBD1. This CDR3 is 15 amino acids long. CDR1 SGHRS and CDR2 YFSETQ come from the germline V gene. V was pared by 2 bases and J by 6 bases, with 6 bases of the junction left unmatched. CDR3: CASSFTGTGGLEQYF. The CDR3 bases are TGCGCCAGCAGCTTTACCGGGACAGGGGGCCTCGAGCAGTACTTC. Together with reference TRBV5-1 and TRBJ2-7, the CDR3 gives the full variable domain: KAGVTQTPRYLIKTRGQQVTLSCSPISGHRSVSWYQQTPGQGLQFLFEYFSETQRNKGNFPGRFSGRQFSNSRSEMNVSTLELGDSALYLCASSFTGTGGLEQYFGPGTRLTVT.

The CDR3 reads CASSLSPAGQGMNTEAFF. The CDR3 nucleotides are TGTGCCAGCAGTTTATCCCCGGCGGGACAGGGGATGAACACTGAAGCTTTCTTT. The gene calls are TRBV27 and TRBJ1-1; 10 nucleotides match TRBD1. Unmatched junction bases numbered 7, after V lost 0 bases and J lost 0 bases. Germline CDR1 reads MNHEY; CDR2 reads SMNVEV (reference sequence). This CDR3 spans 18 amino acids.

The J gene is TRBJ2-2, the V gene TRBV25-1, with a tentative D call TRBD2 (5 bases). V lost 3 bases and J lost 4, with 18 bases in between. The germline CDR1 and CDR2 sequences are MGHDK and SYGVNS. CDR3 length: 17 amino acids. The DNA for the CDR3 is TGTGCCAGCAGTGACCCGCCTGACCGGGGTGGCACCGGGGAGCTGTTTTTT. Protein: CASSDPPDRGGTGELFF. Looking up the rest from reference TRBV25-1 and TRBJ2-2 gives the full variable domain: EADIYQTPRYLVIGTGKKITLECSQTMGHDKMYWYQQDPGMELHLIHYSYGVNSTEKGDLSSESTVSRIRTEHFPLTLESARPSHTSQYLCASSDPPDRGGTGELFFGEGSRLTVL.

This chain uses TRBV18 with TRBJ2-7; D is ambiguous. V was trimmed by 4 bases and J by 4 bases, leaving 20 bases between them. CDR3 size: 16 residues. CDR1 is KGHSH and CDR2 is LQKENI in the germline V gene. The CDR3 sequence is CASSHGPARSRYEQYF. In nucleotides, the CDR3 is TGTGCCAGCTCACACGGCCCGGCCCGGAGTAGGTACGAGCAGTACTTC.